These T cell receptor beta chains were read from a single sample in a study of T cell repertoires in cytomegalovirus infection. TCRdb ran MiXCR on the reads and lists one entry per CDR3 protein. There are around 450,000 distinct CDR3 sequences in the sample; around 10% occur only once, and more than 8.5% lies in the top ten. Sequencing was carried out using PBMCs. The receptors shown here come from a human donor in good health (CMV status not recorded). Some clones in this sample may be carry-over from other donors' samples. The CDR3 runs from the conserved cysteine through the conserved F or W. The D gene is left open where the match is weak.

j_call	v_call	d_call	cdr3_aa
TRBJ2-2	TRBV30	-	CAWSVMGVNTGELFF
TRBJ2-3	TRBV6-1	-	CASSDPPGKSTDTQYF
TRBJ2-2	TRBV7-3	TRBD1	CASSPGQGSTGELFF
TRBJ2-2	TRBV10-3	TRBD2	CAIRASGGASAGELFF
TRBJ2-5	TRBV7-3	TRBD2	CASSLNPFRSGGEVTQYF
TRBJ2-1	TRBV7-9	TRBD1	CASSPNLDRVHEQFF
TRBJ1-5	TRBV6-1	TRBD1	CASSPTGASEQPQHF
TRBJ2-5	TRBV12-3/TRBV12-4	-	CASSFGGDQETQYF
TRBJ2-1	TRBV3-1	TRBD2	CASSQEGRGVNNF
TRBJ2-5	TRBV11-2	-	CASSSHHYPSLETQYF
TRBJ1-1	TRBV7-9	TRBD1	CASSQKGQANTEAFF
TRBJ1-5	TRBV2	TRBD1	CASSLDRGRSSNQPQHF
TRBJ1-1	TRBV7-2	-	CASSWRKGDTEAFF
TRBJ2-6	TRBV13	-	CASSLWPRGPKPRSGANVLTF
TRBJ2-1	TRBV12-3/TRBV12-4	-	CASSRGAVYEQFF
TRBJ1-3	TRBV20-1	TRBD1	CSALTGQGEQRDTIYF
TRBJ2-1	TRBV20-1	TRBD2	CSAHPSGMEDEQFF
TRBJ1-4	TRBV6-1	TRBD1	CASSEARGQAVNEKLFF
TRBJ1-4	TRBV14	-	CASSSGHPNEKLFF
TRBJ2-7	TRBV7-9	-	CASSSPSSYEQYF
TRBJ2-1	TRBV28	TRBD1	CASIPDRVPYNEQFF
TRBJ2-5	TRBV5-4	-	CASSLARGSKETQYF
TRBJ1-1	TRBV29-1	TRBD1	CSAGGRAGVTEAFF
TRBJ2-7	TRBV11-2	TRBD1	CASSSLRDRGPYEQYF
TRBJ2-1	TRBV6-7	-	CASSYSETYNEQFF
TRBJ1-5	TRBV3-1	-	CASSQDQGGGFNQPQHF
TRBJ1-2	TRBV25-1	-	CASRAAGALYGYTF
TRBJ2-7	TRBV12-3/TRBV12-4	TRBD2	CASSPFRLAGYEQYF
TRBJ1-2	TRBV7-9	TRBD1	CASSKGSTGQNYGYTF
TRBJ2-5	TRBV2	-	CASNAVTQETQYF
TRBJ2-2	TRBV2	-	CASSQEGNTGELFF
TRBJ1-1	TRBV15	-	CATSRYTVDTEAFF
TRBJ1-4	TRBV15	-	CATSREGLRGEKLFF
TRBJ1-1	TRBV12-3/TRBV12-4	-	CASSLGGSVTGTEAFF
TRBJ2-7	TRBV11-2	-	CASSSSGRPAYEQYF
TRBJ1-2	TRBV5-1	-	CASSLEHRRAYGYTF
TRBJ2-1	TRBV7-6	-	CASSLTPGAYNEQFF
TRBJ2-1	TRBV10-3	TRBD2	CAAGSGEYNEQFF
TRBJ1-1	TRBV29-1	-	CSGRGVTEAFF
TRBJ1-1	TRBV2	TRBD1	CASSVDRGFTEAFF